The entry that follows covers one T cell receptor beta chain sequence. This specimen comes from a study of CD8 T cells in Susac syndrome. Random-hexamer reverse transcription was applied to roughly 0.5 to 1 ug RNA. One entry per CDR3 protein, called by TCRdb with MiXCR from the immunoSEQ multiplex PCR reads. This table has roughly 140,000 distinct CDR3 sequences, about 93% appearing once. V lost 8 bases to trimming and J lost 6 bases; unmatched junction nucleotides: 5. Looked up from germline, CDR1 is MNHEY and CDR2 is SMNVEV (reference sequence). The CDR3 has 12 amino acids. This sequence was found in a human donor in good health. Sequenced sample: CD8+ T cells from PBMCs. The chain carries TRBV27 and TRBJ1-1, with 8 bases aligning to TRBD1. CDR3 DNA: TGTGCCAGCTCCGGACAGGGTGCTGAAGCTTTCTTT. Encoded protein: CASSGQGAEAFF.